These 2 T cell receptor beta chains came from one sample sequenced in a study of blood T cell repertoires in COVID-19 (TCRdb year 2020). Library construction relied on the immunoSEQ multiplex PCR assay. TCRdb retrieved this table from immuneACCESS and kept in-frame rearrangements only. Not all clones are present; in checked studies, unresolved V genes account for under half, and no reason is known for the remainder. The sample has under 200,000 clones on record, about 88% of them singletons. The ten largest clones add up to over 7% of the sample. Sequenced input: PBMCs or T cells enriched from blood (not recorded which). Receptors originate from a woman in her fifties or sixties who had recovered from COVID-19.

The chain couples TRBV27 to TRBJ1-2, with 9 bases fitting TRBD1. Germline V gives CDR1 MNHEY, CDR2 SMNVEV (reference sequence). This CDR3 comprises 16 residues. The ends lost 0 bases at V and 4 bases at J; junction bases unmatched: 6. The CDR3 spells CASSLSGTGSPYGYTF. As DNA, the CDR3 is TGTGCCAGCAGTTTATCGGGGACAGGGTCTCCCTATGGCTACACCTTC.

The genes are TRBV19 and TRBJ1-3, with 7 bases that match TRBD1. This CDR3 is 16 amino acids long. With 7 bases clipped from V and 3 bases from J, the junction kept 12 bases outside the gene matches. Looked up from germline, CDR1 is LNHDA and CDR2 is SQIVND (reference sequence). DNA for the CDR3: TGTGCCAGTACCCTCACCCCGGGACAGAATGGAAACACCATATATTTT. The encoded protein is CASTLTPGQNGNTIYF.